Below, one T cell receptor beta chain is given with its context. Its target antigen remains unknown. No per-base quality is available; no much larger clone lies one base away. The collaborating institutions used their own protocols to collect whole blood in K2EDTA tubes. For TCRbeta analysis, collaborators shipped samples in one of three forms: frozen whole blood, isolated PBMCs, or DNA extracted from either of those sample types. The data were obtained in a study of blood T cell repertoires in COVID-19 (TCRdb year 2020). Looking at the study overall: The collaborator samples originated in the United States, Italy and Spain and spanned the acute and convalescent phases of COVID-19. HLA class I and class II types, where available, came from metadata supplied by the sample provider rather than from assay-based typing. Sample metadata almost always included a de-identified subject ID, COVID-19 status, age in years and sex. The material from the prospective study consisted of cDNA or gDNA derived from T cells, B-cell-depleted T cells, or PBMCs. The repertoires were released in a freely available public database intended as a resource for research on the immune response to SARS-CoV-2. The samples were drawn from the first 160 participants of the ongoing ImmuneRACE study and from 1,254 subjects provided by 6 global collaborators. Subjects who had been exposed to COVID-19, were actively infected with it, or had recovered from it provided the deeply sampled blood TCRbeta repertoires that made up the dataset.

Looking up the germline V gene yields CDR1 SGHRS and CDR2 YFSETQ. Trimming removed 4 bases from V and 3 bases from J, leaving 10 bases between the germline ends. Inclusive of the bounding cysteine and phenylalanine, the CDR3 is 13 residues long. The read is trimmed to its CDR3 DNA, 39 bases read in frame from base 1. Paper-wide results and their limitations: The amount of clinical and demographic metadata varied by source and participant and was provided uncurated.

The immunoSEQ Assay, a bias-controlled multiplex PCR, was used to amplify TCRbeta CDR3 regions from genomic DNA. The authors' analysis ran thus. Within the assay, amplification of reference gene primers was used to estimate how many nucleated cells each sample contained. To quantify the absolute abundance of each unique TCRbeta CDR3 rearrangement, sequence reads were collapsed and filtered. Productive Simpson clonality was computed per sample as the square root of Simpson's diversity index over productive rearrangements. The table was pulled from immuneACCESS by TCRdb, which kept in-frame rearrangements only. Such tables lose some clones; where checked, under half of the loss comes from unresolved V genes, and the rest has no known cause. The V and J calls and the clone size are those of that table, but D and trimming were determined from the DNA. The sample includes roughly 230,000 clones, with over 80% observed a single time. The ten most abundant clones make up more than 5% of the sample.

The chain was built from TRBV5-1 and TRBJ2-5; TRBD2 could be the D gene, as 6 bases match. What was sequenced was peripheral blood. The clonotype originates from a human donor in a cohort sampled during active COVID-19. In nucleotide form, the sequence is TGCGCCAGCAGCCCGGGACTCGAAGAGACCCAGTACTTC. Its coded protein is CASSPGLEETQYF.